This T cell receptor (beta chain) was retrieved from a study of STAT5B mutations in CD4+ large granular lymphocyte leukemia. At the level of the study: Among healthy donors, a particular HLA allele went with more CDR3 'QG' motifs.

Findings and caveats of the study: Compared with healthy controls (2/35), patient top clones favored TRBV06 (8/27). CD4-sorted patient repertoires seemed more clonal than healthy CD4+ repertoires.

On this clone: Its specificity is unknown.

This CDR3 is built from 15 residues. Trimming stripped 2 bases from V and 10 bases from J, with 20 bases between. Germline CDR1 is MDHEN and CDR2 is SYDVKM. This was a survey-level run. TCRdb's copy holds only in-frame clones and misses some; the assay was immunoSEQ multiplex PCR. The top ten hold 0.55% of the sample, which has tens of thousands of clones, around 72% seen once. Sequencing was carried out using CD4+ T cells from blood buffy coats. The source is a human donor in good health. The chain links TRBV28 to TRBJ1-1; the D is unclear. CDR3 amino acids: CASSLPRLANSVAFF. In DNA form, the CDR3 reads TGTGCCAGCAGTTTACCTCGGTTAGCCAATAGCGTAGCTTTCTTT.